The T cell receptor (beta chain) described here comes from a study of cytomegalovirus exposure and HLA in healthy donors. Using immunoSEQ multiplex PCR, the repertoire was profiled, and TCRdb retains in-frame clones only, with some absent. Among under 300,000 clones, around 90% were seen once, and the ten largest hold around 0.34%. On this clone itself: Its antigen remains unknown.

Findings and caveats of the study: Generally TCR sequences proved uncommon, though certain public TCRs appeared in numerous donors.

The sequencing sample was made of PBMCs. The source is a young woman in good health and CMV-seronegative.

CDR3 nucleotide sequence: TGCGCCAGCAGCCGTCCGACAGGCTACACTGAAGCTTTCTTT. It yields the protein CASSRPTGYTEAFF. The chain links TRBV4-1 to TRBJ1-1; D possibly corresponds to TRBD1 (6 bases). The CDR3 sequence is 14 residues long. Trimming left V 4 bases short and J 3 bases short, with 12 bases between. Germline-derived CDR1 and CDR2 are MGHRA and YSYEKL.